This T cell receptor (beta chain) was observed in a study of T-cell memory formation after mild COVID-19. For the study at large: TCR clusters showed largely donor specificity.

The CDR3 is 13 amino acids. With 6 bases clipped from V and 2 bases from J, the junction kept 2 bases outside the gene matches. Germline V gene lookup returns CDR1 SNHLY and CDR2 FYNNEI. 5'RACE primed at constant segments yielded TCR alpha and TCR beta cDNA libraries bearing sample barcodes and UMIs. TCRdb re-analysed the 5' RACE reads in MiXCR, keeping a single row per CDR3 protein. The sample has 400,000 or so distinct CDR3 sequences, over 20% seen once. This clonotype was picked up many times. The sequencing sample was made of PBMCs or a T cell subset sorted from them (not recorded which). This sequence joins TRBV2 and TRBJ2-5; the match to TRBD1 covers 8 bases. The source is an adult woman who had mild COVID-19 (a few samples of this study predate the infection). Cell type and time point are not known. CDR3 nucleotide sequence: TGTGCCAGCAGACGGACAGGGCAAGAGACCCAGTACTTC. Residues: CASRRTGQETQYF.